The 28 T cell receptor beta chains reported below all come from one sample, sequenced in a study of T cells in Graves' hyperthyroidism and ophthalmopathy. TCR beta CDR3 sequences were amplified from RNA transcripts. HTBI primers were used for first-round RT-PCR of the TCR CDR3. TCRdb re-analysed the multiplex PCR reads in MiXCR, keeping a single row per CDR3 protein. The repertoire consists of 700,000 to 950,000 distinct CDR3 sequences, with under 45% occurring once and the leading ten covering around 29%. The sample was blood. Every receptor here comes from a middle-aged woman with Graves' hyperthyroidism.

Comments on this clonotype: In this CDR3 the conserved last residue, phenylalanine or tryptophan, is missing, so a read error is likely. The limits of the CDR3 on the DNA are not certain, so only TCRdb's listed CDR3 is given. The V call is TRBV10-3, the J call TRBJ2-6. The CDR3 is made up of 8 amino acids, end residues included. Germline V CDR1 and CDR2: ENHRY, SYGVKD. The CDR3 protein is CAISARTS.

In this sample, this clonotype turned up once. This chain links TRBV25-1 with TRBJ2-1; tentative D call: TRBD1 (5 bases). With 5 bases removed from V and 2 bases from J, the gap between germline ends came to 13 bases. CDR3 length equals 15 residues. Germline V CDR1 and CDR2: MGHDK, SYGVNS. CDR3 sequence (DNA): TGTGCCAGCAGTAACGGACATCTTGCCTACAATGAGCAGTTCTTC. As protein: CASSNGHLAYNEQFF.

The CDR3 DNA reads as TGTGCCAGCAGCGTTTATAAAGGAGGAGAGACCCAGTACTTC. Its translation: CASSVYKGGETQYF. V gene TRBV10-3 combines with J gene TRBJ2-5, with D perhaps matching TRBD2 (5 bases). The CDR3 totals 14 residues. V shed 10 bases and J shed 4 bases, with 19 bases lying between them. CDR1 ENHRY and CDR2 SYGVKD come from the germline V gene.

This clonotype was counted at least ten times. This chain uses TRBV6-6 with TRBJ2-7; D gene uncertain. CDR1 and CDR2 (germline): MNHNY, SVGAGI (reference sequence). Trimming pared 0 bases from V and 0 bases from J, leaving 9 bases between. CDR3 length: 15 amino acids. Written as DNA, the CDR3 is TGTGCCAGCAGTTACTCGAGGTCCGACTCCTACGAGCAGTACTTC. This translates into CASSYSRSDSYEQYF.

About this clonotype itself: Given a much more abundant clone one base away, this may be a read error. The chain employs TRBV7-4 and TRBJ2-7, with D unresolved. The CDR3 runs to 13 residues. Germline V gene lookup returns CDR1 SGHVT and CDR2 SQSDAQ. The CDR3 reads CAGSFGSDSQQYF. In nucleotides, the CDR3 is TGTGCCGGCAGCTTCGGATCCGACTCCCAGCAGTACTTC.

The CDR3 DNA reads as TGTGCCAGCAGAACCTCCGGGACAGGCCTCTCTGGGGCCAACGTCCTGACTTTC. It specifies CASRTSGTGLSGANVLTF. The gene calls are TRBV6-5 and TRBJ2-6; 8 positions agree with TRBD1. From germline, CDR1 is MNHEY and CDR2 SVGAGI. The V and J ends lost 6 bases and 0 bases, in that order; junction bases with no gene match: 10. The CDR3 extends over 18 amino acids.

Remarks on this clonotype: An end of the junction differs from the germline gene, which may be a read error. The genes are TRBV7-2 and TRBJ2-5; maybe TRBD2 (6 bases). The V gene's germline CDR1 is SGHTA and CDR2 FQGNSA. CDR3 size: 16 residues. The CDR3 reads CASSPTSARGIEIQYF. Here the CDR3 DNA reads TGTGCCAGCAGCCCCACCTCGGCGCGGGGTATCGAGATCCAGTACTTC. Together with reference TRBV7-2 and TRBJ2-5, the CDR3 gives the full variable domain: GAGVSQSPSNKVTEKGKDVELRCDPISGHTALYWYRQSLGQGLEFLIYFQGNSAPDKSGLPSDRFSAERTGGSVSTLTIQRTQQEDSAVYLCASSPTSARGIEIQYFGPGTRLLVL.

In its sample, this clonotype was seen a few times. The gene calls are TRBV20-1 and TRBJ1-4; D remains ambiguous. Germline assignment: CDR1 DFQATT and CDR2 SNEGSKA (reference sequence). This CDR3 has 12 residues. The V end was cut by 3 bases, the J end by 6 bases, with 8 bases between. The CDR3 DNA reads TGCAGTGCTAGGTACCCCTATGAAAAACTGTTTTTT. It encodes CSARYPYEKLFF.

Worth noting for this clonotype: It may be a read error: a sequence one base away is much more abundant. This likely comes from a read error, as the CDR3 has no conserved phenylalanine or tryptophan at its end. The chain has TRBV9 and TRBJ1-6; 7 nucleotides agree with TRBD1. The CDR3 is made up of 14 amino acids. Germline CDR1 reads SGDLS; CDR2 reads YYNGEE. Trimming cost V 3 bases and J 7 bases; bases outside gene matches: 4. CDR3 sequence (DNA): TGTGCCAGCAGCGGGGGGACAGTGAATTCACCCCTCCACCTT. This codes for CASSGGTVNSPLHL.

V usage is TRBV18 and J usage is TRBJ2-5, with no clear D. This CDR3 region has 13 residues. Between the trimmed V and J ends, which lost 0 bases and 2 bases, there was a span of 4 bases. The germline V gene encodes CDR1 KGHSH and CDR2 LQKENI. The CDR3: CASSPPQQETQYF. DNA of the CDR3: TGTGCCAGCTCACCACCTCAACAAGAGACCCAGTACTTC.

The chain carries TRBV9 and TRBJ2-5, with 8 bases fitting TRBD1. V lost 3 bases, J lost 4 bases, and 8 bases stayed unmatched. Germline V CDR1 and CDR2: SGDLS, YYNGEE. This CDR3 spans 15 amino acids. The DNA of the CDR3 is TGTGCCAGCAGCGGTCAGGGGGCCCTATTAGAGACCCAGTACTTC. As protein: CASSGQGALLETQYF.

J is TRBJ2-6 and V is TRBV7-2; D possibly uses TRBD1 or TRBD2 (6 bases each). CDR3 size: 15 residues. Germline values: CDR1 SGHTA, CDR2 FQGNSA. The germline V and J ends were trimmed by 5 bases and 6 bases, with 14 bases remaining between them. CDR3: CASSPTWGAANVLTF. The CDR3 nucleotides are TGTGCCAGCAGCCCGACCTGGGGGGCGGCCAACGTCCTGACTTTC.

This clonotype was observed at least ten times. The gene calls are TRBV7-9 and TRBJ1-1, with D unresolved. Trimming stripped 3 bases from V and 1 base from J, with 6 bases between. Germline V gene sequence: CDR1 SEHNR, CDR2 FQNEAQ (reference sequence). This CDR3 is 13 amino acids long. The CDR3: CASSFSANTEAFF. CDR3 sequence (DNA): TGTGCCAGCAGCTTCTCAGCGAACACTGAAGCTTTCTTT.

In this sample, this clonotype turned up a few times. This chain links TRBV25-1 with TRBJ1-2; D call uncertain. Germline loops: CDR1 MGHDK, CDR2 SYGVNS. This CDR3 has 15 residues. V was pared by 3 bases and J by 0 bases, with 11 bases between. CDR3 sequence (DNA): TGTGCCAGCAGTGACACAGCGCCCGCTAACTATGGCTACACCTTC. Its protein product is CASSDTAPANYGYTF.

Turning to this clonotype: The junction departs from the called germline gene at one end, perhaps through a read error. The chain uses TRBV10-3 and TRBJ2-6, with TRBD1 matching over 7 bases. This CDR3 contains 12 residues. Germline-derived CDR1 and CDR2 are ENHRY and SYGVKD. The CDR3 here is CAISTTGIPEAF. For the CDR3, the DNA is TGTGCCATCAGTACGACAGGGATCCCTGAAGCTTTC.

This clonotype showed up just a few times. The CDR3 sequence: CASSVQGTNEKLFF. CDR3 bases: TGCGCCAGCAGCGTTCAGGGTACTAATGAAAAACTGTTTTTT. The rearrangement links TRBV10-2 to TRBJ1-4; possibly TRBD1 for D (5 bases). The CDR3 has 14 amino acids. V was shortened by 6 bases and J by 2 bases, with 10 bases between the two germline ends. Germline V gene sequence: CDR1 WSHSY, CDR2 SAAADI.

This clonotype was seen repeatedly, ten times or more. V is TRBV5-5 and J is TRBJ1-5; D gene ambiguous. This CDR3 spans 15 amino acids. V was cut by 2 bases and J by 0 bases, with 9 bases left in between. Germline CDR1 reads SGHKS; CDR2 reads YYEKEE (reference sequence). CDR3 in amino acids: CASSFDGYSNQPQHF. CDR3 in DNA: TGTGCCAGCAGCTTTGACGGGTATAGCAATCAGCCCCAGCATTTT.

The rearrangement joins TRBV10-3 to TRBJ2-2, with unresolved D. The germline V and J ends were trimmed by 2 bases and 4 bases, with 11 bases remaining between them. The CDR3 is 15 amino acids. CDR1 is ENHRY, CDR2 SYGVKD, per germline. CDR3 DNA sequence: TGTGCCATCAGTGAGAAAGTGGACCTCACCGGGGAGCTGTTTTTT. The encoded protein is CAISEKVDLTGELFF.

This clonotype was picked up a small number of times. The chain links TRBV4-3 to TRBJ1-5, with D tentatively TRBD1 (5 bases). CDR3 length: 15 amino acids. Germline lookup yields CDR1 LGHNA and CDR2 YSLEER. Trimming pared 4 bases from V and 4 bases from J, leaving 14 bases between. CDR3 loop: CASSPQKWGNQPQHF. The CDR3, as DNA: TGCGCCAGCAGCCCTCAAAAGTGGGGGAATCAGCCCCAGCATTTT.

The chain links TRBV7-9 to TRBJ1-2; tentative D call: TRBD1 (6 bases). There are 16 residues in the CDR3. Deletions cut 1 base from V and 8 bases from J, with 20 bases between. Germline V lookup: CDR1 SEHNR, CDR2 FQNEAQ (reference sequence). The CDR3 DNA reads TGTGCCAGCAGCTTAGATCATCCGGGACAAGGGGCCGGCTACACCTTC. It specifies CASSLDHPGQGAGYTF.

The rearrangement uses TRBV15 and TRBJ2-5; D unclear. Germline V CDR1 and CDR2: LNHNV, YYDKDF (reference sequence). The V end was cut by 5 bases, the J end by 3 bases, with 19 bases between. The CDR3 contains 16 residues. CDR3 nucleotide sequence: TGTGCCACCAGCCCCTCACCATACGTGGAAGAAGAGACCCAGTACTTC. Residues: CATSPSPYVEEETQYF.

This clonotype was recorded at least ten times. CDR3 in amino acids: CATSVSLGQGDYGYTF. DNA of the CDR3: TGTGCCACCAGTGTCAGTCTTGGACAGGGCGACTATGGCTACACCTTC. The rearrangement joins TRBV24-1 to TRBJ1-2; 8 bases are shared with TRBD1. Germline V gene sequence: CDR1 KGHDR, CDR2 SFDVKD. The CDR3 length is 16 residues. The trim removed 5 bases at V and 3 bases at J, leaving 10 bases unmatched.

A word on this clonotype: In this CDR3 the conserved last residue, phenylalanine or tryptophan, is missing, so a read error is likely. The CDR3: CASSLGTGIEAFL. The CDR3 bases are TGTGCCAGCAGTTTAGGGACTGGCATCGAAGCTTTCCTT. J is TRBJ1-1 and V is TRBV12-3 or TRBV12-4; D remains unclear. Trimming left V 1 base short and J 8 bases short, with 11 bases between. This CDR3 has 13 amino acids.

This clonotype appeared a few times. A much larger clonotype is one base distant, so this may be a read error. The chain recombines TRBV10-3 with TRBJ1-2; 8 bases are shared with TRBD1. Trimming took 6 bases from V and 7 from J; bases not matched to a gene: 4. Looked up from germline, CDR1 is ENHRY and CDR2 is SYGVKD. This CDR3 has 12 residues. The DNA of the CDR3 is TGTGCCATCAGCGGACAGGGCAGTGGCTACACCTTC. This translates into CAISGQGSGYTF.

This clonotype was observed a few times. The V gene is TRBV28, the J gene TRBJ1-5; the D gene is possibly TRBD1 (5 bases). CDR1 and CDR2 from the germline V gene are MDHEN and SYDVKM. This CDR3 comprises 17 residues. Trimming left V 5 bases short and J 6 bases short, with 23 bases between. In nucleotides, the CDR3 is TGTGCCAGCAGTCCCCCGGACACTCACCTGAAGGGTCAGCCCCAGCATTTT. It translates to CASSPPDTHLKGQPQHF. Full variable domain (missing parts from reference TRBV28 and TRBJ1-5): DVKVTQSSRYLVKRTGEKVFLECVQDMDHENMFWYRQDPGLGLRLIYFSYDVKMKEKGDIPEGYSVSREKKERFSLILESASTNQTSMYLCASSPPDTHLKGQPQHFGDGTRLSIL.

This clonotype was observed at least ten times. The gene calls are TRBV10-3 and TRBJ1-5; unclear D gene. The CDR3 covers 13 residues. CDR1 ENHRY and CDR2 SYGVKD come from the germline V gene. With 6 bases removed from V and 7 bases from J, the gap between germline ends came to 13 bases. CDR3 in DNA: TGTGCCATCAGGAGAGAGGAGAGGCAGCCCCAGCATTTT. It codes for CAIRREERQPQHF.

This clonotype occurred many times. The chain uses TRBV5-1 and TRBJ1-2; D remains ambiguous. CDR3 length equals 13 residues. The V end lost 5 bases, the J end lost 3 bases, and 11 bases lay between the germline ends. CDR1 is SGHRS and CDR2 is YFSETQ in the germline V gene. The CDR3 nucleotides read TGCGCCAGCAGACTCGGGTCAGACTATGGCTACACCTTC. Translated, it gives CASRLGSDYGYTF.

This clonotype was found many times. The chain couples TRBV10-3 to TRBJ2-7; tentatively, D is TRBD1 or TRBD2 (6 bases each). The germline V gene encodes CDR1 ENHRY and CDR2 SYGVKD. The CDR3 runs 17 residues. Trimming removed 3 bases at V and 0 bases at J, with 18 bases between. CDR3 residues: CAISDHPVGGSSYEQYF. The CDR3 nucleotides are TGTGCCATCAGTGACCATCCGGTCGGGGGCAGCTCCTACGAGCAGTACTTC.